What follows are 29 T cell receptor beta chains derived from one specimen sequenced in a study of blood T cells in healthy people across ages. Primed by a sample-barcoded 5' primer and a J-beta primer mix, a second PCR proceeded for 7 to 11 cycles. TCRdb independently ran MiXCR on the 5' RACE reads; one entry per CDR3 protein. The sample yields more than 1,000,000 distinct CDR3 sequences, 20% to 25% seen once. These data were likewise used in another study, on T cells of mothers and their children.

Sample: blood. The source is a girl aged 2-10 years in good health.

The chain carries TRBV3-1 and TRBJ1-4; TRBD1 is a possible D gene (5 bases). V was clipped by 1 base and J by 5 bases, with 11 bases between them. This CDR3 is built from 15 residues. The germline CDR1 and CDR2 sequences are LGHDT and YNNKEL (reference sequence). CDR3 region: CASSQAAAGNEKLFF. The CDR3 DNA reads as TGTGCCAGCAGCCAAGCCGCGGCAGGGAATGAAAAACTGTTTTTT.

This clonotype was observed a few times. The chain employs TRBV29-1 and TRBJ1-1; the D gene is possibly TRBD1 (5 bases). Trimming pared 5 bases from V and 4 bases from J, leaving 20 bases between. Germline V gene lookup returns CDR1 SQVTM and CDR2 ANQGSEA. The CDR3 runs to 15 residues. CDR3: CSVSGHGISLTEAFF. Here the CDR3 DNA reads TGCAGCGTTTCCGGACACGGGATCTCCCTCACTGAAGCTTTCTTT.

The rearrangement uses TRBV6-5 and TRBJ1-5, with D possibly being TRBD1 (5 bases). Germline CDR1 is MNHEY and CDR2 is SVGAGI. Deletions cut 6 bases from V and 7 bases from J, with 13 bases between. CDR3 length: 13 amino acids. The CDR3 region has the DNA TGTGCCAGCAGATCGGGGGGTGGACAGCCCCAGCATTTT. The encoded protein is CASRSGGGQPQHF.

This chain uses TRBV5-1 with TRBJ2-5; D gene uncertain. The closer fit of TRBJ2-1 to the DNA end suggests the J call may be wrong. The germline gives CDR1 SGHRS, CDR2 YFSETQ. This CDR3 contains 14 residues. CDR3 loop: CASSLDARSNEQFF. In DNA form, the CDR3 reads TGCGCCAGCAGCTTGGACGCACGTTCGAATGAGCAGTTCTTC.

This sequence joins TRBV10-3 and TRBJ2-7, with D possibly being TRBD1 (5 bases). The CDR3 has 14 amino acids. The V end lost 2 bases, the J end lost 3 bases, and 11 bases lay between the germline ends. CDR1 is ENHRY and CDR2 is SYGVKD in the germline V gene. In DNA form, the CDR3 reads TGTGCCATCAGTGAGGTCGACAGCCTCTACGAGCAGTACTTC. This sequence encodes CAISEVDSLYEQYF.

This clonotype has more than one count but fewer than ten. The rearrangement uses TRBV5-1 and TRBJ2-5, with 8 bases that match TRBD1. V was pared by 3 bases and J by 0 bases, with 16 bases of the junction left unmatched. The CDR3 runs 19 residues. Germline V CDR1 and CDR2: SGHRS, YFSETQ. Here the CDR3 DNA reads TGCGCCAGCAGCTCCCTGTGGGCCGGCGGGGACAGGTACCAAGAGACCCAGTACTTC. This codes for CASSSLWAGGDRYQETQYF. Supplemented by reference TRBV5-1 and TRBJ2-5, the full variable domain reads KAGVTQTPRYLIKTRGQQVTLSCSPISGHRSVSWYQQTPGQGLQFLFEYFSETQRNKGNFPGRFSGRQFSNSRSEMNVSTLELGDSALYLCASSSLWAGGDRYQETQYFGPGTRLLVL.

The V call is TRBV10-3, the J call TRBJ2-3; 9 bases align to TRBD2. CDR1 is ENHRY, CDR2 SYGVKD, per germline. The length of the CDR3 is 15 residues. V dropped 6 bases and J dropped 2; count of bases not matched to a gene: 6. CDR3 coding DNA: TGTGCCATCAGGTCAGCGGGGGGTCCCACAGATACGCAGTATTTT. It specifies CAIRSAGGPTDTQYF.

V and J are TRBV7-9 and TRBJ1-1; D may be TRBD1 (6 bases). Germline lookup yields CDR1 SEHNR and CDR2 FQNEAQ (reference sequence). The CDR3 contains 15 residues. V dropped 2 bases and J dropped 1 base, with 11 bases sitting between them. The CDR3 coding sequence is TGTGCCAGCAGCTTAAGGCAGGGGACGAACACTGAAGCTTTCTTT. This translates into CASSLRQGTNTEAFF.

V usage is TRBV4-1 and J usage is TRBJ2-5; D is unclear. CDR3 length: 14 residues. The germline V and J ends were trimmed by 0 bases and 5 bases, with 10 bases remaining between them. CDR1 is MGHRA, CDR2 YSYEKL, per germline. The CDR3 sequence: CASSQDALGETQYF. CDR3 DNA: TGCGCCAGCAGCCAAGACGCCCTGGGGGAGACCCAGTACTTC.

The chain uses TRBV12-3 or TRBV12-4 and TRBJ1-2; D gene ambiguous. V lost 3 bases and J 6 bases, leaving 11 bases between the germline ends. The length of the CDR3 is 13 residues. CDR3 sequence: CASSFQLTHGYTF. DNA for the CDR3: TGTGCCAGCAGTTTCCAGCTAACCCATGGCTACACCTTC.

The genes are TRBV4-1 and TRBJ1-2, with D perhaps matching TRBD1 (5 bases). V shed 0 bases and J shed 5 bases, with 16 bases lying between them. The germline gives CDR1 MGHRA, CDR2 YSYEKL. The CDR3 has 16 residues. The CDR3 reads CASSQDSLDSGYGYTF. The CDR3 nucleotides read TGCGCCAGCAGCCAAGATTCATTAGACAGTGGTTATGGCTACACCTTC.

The chain employs TRBV7-9 and TRBJ1-1; weak D call: TRBD1 (5 bases). Germline CDR1 is SEHNR and CDR2 is FQNEAQ (reference sequence). The CDR3 spans 15 residues. The ends were cut back, 4 bases at V and 6 bases at J, with 18 bases in the middle. CDR3 loop: CASSSDWGGNPEAFF. The CDR3 nucleotides read TGTGCCAGCAGCTCCGATTGGGGGGGTAACCCTGAAGCTTTCTTT.

J is TRBJ2-5 and V is TRBV4-2; either TRBD1 or TRBD2 may fit D (6 bases each). The CDR3 loop spans 15 amino acids. Trimming took off 5 bases at V and 4 bases at J, with 17 bases between the two ends. The V gene's germline CDR1 is LGHNA and CDR2 YNFKEQ. The CDR3 bases are TGTGCCAGCAGCTACAACAGGGAGGTGCGAGAGACCCAGTACTTC. Residues: CASSYNREVRETQYF.

V gene TRBV25-1 combines with J gene TRBJ2-7, with D tentatively TRBD1 (6 bases). Germline V CDR1 and CDR2: MGHDK, SYGVNS. This CDR3 has 15 amino acids. V was pared by 4 bases and J by 5 bases, with 18 bases between. The CDR3 loop is CASSAGVVQGHEQYF. The CDR3 DNA reads TGTGCCAGCAGTGCAGGGGTGGTTCAAGGCCACGAGCAGTACTTC.

As DNA, the CDR3 is TGCAGCGTTATGGCAGTAGGGGGGAAAGACACTGAAGCTTTCTTT. It yields the protein CSVMAVGGKDTEAFF. The J gene is TRBJ1-1, the V gene TRBV29-1, with D possibly being TRBD1 (6 bases). CDR3 length: 15 amino acids. Germline V lookup: CDR1 SQVTM, CDR2 ANQGSEA. Trimming shortened V by 5 bases and J by 3 bases, and 19 bases separated the two germline ends.

This clonotype came up a few times. The V and J genes are TRBV12-3 or TRBV12-4 and TRBJ2-5, with TRBD1 matching 10 bases. J was trimmed by 6 bases and V by 1 base; bases with no gene match: 5. The CDR3 runs 15 residues. The DNA of the CDR3 is TGTGCCAGCAGTTTAGGGACAGGGGGAGGACAGACCCAGTACTTC. Translating gives CASSLGTGGGQTQYF.

The chain uses TRBV20-1 and TRBJ1-2; possibly TRBD1 for D (5 bases). The CDR3 loop spans 14 amino acids. Between the trimmed V and J ends, which lost 2 bases and 4 bases, there was a span of 14 bases. CDR1 is DFQATT, CDR2 SNEGSKA, per germline (reference sequence). Here the CDR3 DNA reads TGCAGTGCTAGAATACGGGGGAGTCCCTATGGCTACACCTTC. This sequence encodes CSARIRGSPYGYTF.

CDR3 nucleotides: TGCGCCAGCAGCCACATATTAGTCGGACAATTCACCGGGGAGCTGTTTTTT. Translated, it gives CASSHILVGQFTGELFF. The V and J genes are TRBV4-1 and TRBJ2-2; D may be TRBD1 (5 bases). CDR1 MGHRA and CDR2 YSYEKL come from the germline V gene. V gave up 3 bases and J gave up 4 bases, with 18 bases separating them. This CDR3 is 17 amino acids long.

There are a few counts of this clonotype. The genes are TRBV20-1 and TRBJ2-7; TRBD2 aligns across 8 bases. CDR3 length: 15 residues. The germline V gene encodes CDR1 DFQATT and CDR2 SNEGSKA (reference sequence). After removal of 6 bases from V and 3 bases from J, the junction contained 13 bases not matched to a gene. The CDR3 DNA reads as TGCAGTGCACGAGGAAGCGGGGGACCCCTCTACGAGCAGTACTTC. Its translation is CSARGSGGPLYEQYF.

This clonotype was counted only a few times. V usage is TRBV19 and J usage is TRBJ2-5, with D unresolved. The DNA end is a closer match to TRBJ2-1, so the J assignment may be wrong. Germline lookup yields CDR1 LNHDA and CDR2 SQIVND (reference sequence). This CDR3 has 11 residues. CDR3 coding DNA: TGTGCCAGTAGTGCCCCGGAGGAGCAGTTCTTC. Residues: CASSAPEEQFF.

The chain carries TRBV12-3 or TRBV12-4 and TRBJ1-2; D not certain. The CDR3 runs 13 residues. V was pared by 7 bases and J by 8 bases, with 17 bases between. This chain's CDR3 is CASTEALPRGYTF. The CDR3 DNA is TGTGCCAGCACAGAGGCCCTTCCTCGGGGCTACACCTTC.

The chain recombines TRBV2 with TRBJ2-5; TRBD2 might be the D (6 bases). The CDR3 contains 15 residues. The V end lost 5 bases, the J end lost 4 bases, and 17 bases lay between the germline ends. Germline V gene sequence: CDR1 SNHLY, CDR2 FYNNEI. This CDR3 reads CASSPGTYPSETQYF. For the CDR3, the DNA is TGTGCCAGCAGTCCCGGGACTTACCCCTCAGAGACCCAGTACTTC.

The chain links TRBV19 to TRBJ1-4; the match to TRBD1 covers 7 bases. Germline CDR1 is LNHDA and CDR2 is SQIVND (reference sequence). The CDR3 loop spans 15 amino acids. Unmatched junction bases numbered 11, after V lost 6 bases and J lost 7 bases. CDR3 loop: CASSRQGRVSEKLFF. The CDR3 nucleotides read TGTGCCAGTAGCCGACAGGGCAGAGTTTCTGAAAAACTGTTTTTT.

The genes are TRBV12-3 or TRBV12-4 and TRBJ2-7, with 9 bases identical to TRBD1. V was pared by 5 bases and J by 7 bases, with 9 bases of the junction left unmatched. CDR3 size: 14 residues. CDR3 nucleotide sequence: TGTGCCAGCAGTAAGTCCGGGACAGGGAATGAGCAGTACTTC. Protein: CASSKSGTGNEQYF.

There are a few counts of this clonotype. The rearrangement links TRBV6-2 or TRBV6-3 to TRBJ1-2; 9 bases agree with TRBD1. The V and J ends lost 5 bases and 4 bases, in that order; junction bases with no gene match: 8. The germline gives CDR1 MNHEY, CDR2 SVGEGT. This CDR3 region has 15 residues. The CDR3 protein is CASSRKTGGGYGYTF. CDR3 sequence (DNA): TGTGCCAGCAGTCGCAAAACAGGGGGCGGCTATGGCTACACCTTC.

This clonotype has only a few counts. The gene calls are TRBV7-6 and TRBJ2-5, with D perhaps matching TRBD1 (7 bases). With the DNA end fitting TRBJ2-7 better, the J assignment may be wrong. Germline loops: CDR1 SGHVS, CDR2 FNYEAQ. This CDR3 contains 13 residues. The CDR3 bases are TGTGCCATCCAGGAGGGGGCCTCCTACGAGCAGTACTTC. Its protein product is CAIQEGASYEQYF.

The V and J genes are TRBV2 and TRBJ2-1; D unresolved. Germline-derived CDR1 and CDR2 are SNHLY and FYNNEI. The CDR3 has 13 amino acids. The germline V and J ends were trimmed by 4 bases and 2 bases, with 6 bases remaining between them. CDR3 DNA sequence: TGTGCCAGCAGTGCTAACCCCTACAATGAGCAGTTCTTC. This translates into CASSANPYNEQFF.

This clonotype was detected only a few times. The chain recombines TRBV28 with TRBJ1-2, with 9 bases aligning to TRBD1. The CDR3 is 14 amino acids. In germline, CDR1 is MDHEN, CDR2 SYDVKM. V lost 3 bases to trimming and J lost 7 bases; unmatched junction nucleotides: 6. For the CDR3, the DNA is TGTGCCAGCAGTTTTCCCCTGACAGGGGGTGGCTACACCTTC. As protein: CASSFPLTGGGYTF.

This chain uses TRBV7-3 with TRBJ2-2; the D is unclear. Trimming took off 4 bases at V and 8 bases at J, with 11 bases between the two ends. This CDR3 contains 13 residues. Germline V gives CDR1 SGHTA, CDR2 FQGTGA. CDR3 DNA: TGTGCCAGCAGCTCCTCGGTATGGGGGGAGCTGTTTTTT. Its protein product is CASSSSVWGELFF.